Listed below are T cell receptor beta chains from one sample, sequenced in a study of blood T cell repertoires in COVID-19. The protocol was immunoSEQ multiplex PCR, while the TCRdb copy is restricted to in-frame clones and leaves out a portion. Of 300,000 to 500,000 clones listed, 70% to 90% are singletons. Sequences were obtained from PBMCs or T cells enriched from blood (not recorded which). These TCRs come from a woman younger than 45 with acute COVID-19. CDR3s include the opening cysteine and the closing phenylalanine or tryptophan. A D gene is named only where the DNA matches it firmly. Clone size is not always given. Where it is, it says once, few, many or a class for expanded clones.

D	V	length	size	J	CDR3	DNA
NA	TRBV10-2	13	NA	TRBJ1-1	CASSKGGNTEAFF	TGCGCCAGCAGCAAAGGGGGTAACACTGAAGCTTTCTTT
TRBD1	TRBV30	12	NA	TRBJ2-7	CAWGQGIDEQYF	TGTGCCTGGGGACAGGGGATCGACGAGCAGTACTTC
TRBD1	TRBV19	14	NA	TRBJ1-5	CASGPGGNNQPQHF	TGTGCCAGTGGACCAGGGGGTAACAATCAGCCCCAGCATTTT
TRBD1	TRBV9	15	NA	TRBJ1-1	CASSPSTGGHTEAFF	TGTGCCAGCAGCCCTTCGACAGGGGGGCACACTGAAGCTTTCTTT
NA	TRBV2	17	NA	TRBJ1-2	CASSETRNYRSYYGYTF	TGTGCCAGCAGTGAAACCCGAAATTACAGGTCATACTATGGCTACACCTTC
TRBD1	TRBV4-3	17	once	TRBJ1-4	CASSQLTQGSGNEKLFF	TGCGCCAGCAGCCAACTCACACAGGGGTCCGGTAATGAAAAACTGTTTTTT
NA	TRBV27	18	once	TRBJ2-3	CASSTGGGRKLWPDTQYF	TGTGCCAGCAGTACGGGAGGGGGCAGGAAACTGTGGCCGGATACGCAGTATTTT
TRBD2	TRBV6-2/TRBV6-3	17	NA	TRBJ2-7	CASSPLTTSGPAYEQYF	TGTGCCAGCAGCCCTCTTACTACTAGCGGGCCCGCCTACGAGCAGTACTTC
NA	TRBV7-8	15	NA	TRBJ1-6	CASSLARGAGSPLHF	TGTGCCAGCAGCTTAGCGCGGGGGGCTGGTTCACCCCTCCACTTT
NA	TRBV30	12	NA	TRBJ2-1	CAWSKQGNEQFF	TGTGCCTGGAGCAAACAGGGAAATGAGCAGTTCTTC
TRBD1	TRBV7-9	18	once	TRBJ2-6	CASSDGTGFNSGANVLTF	TGTGCCAGCAGCGACGGGACAGGATTCAACTCTGGGGCCAACGTCCTGACTTTC
NA	TRBV5-1	14	NA	TRBJ2-7	CASSLVAGTYEQYF	TGCGCCAGCAGCTTGGTCGCAGGGACCTACGAGCAGTACTTC
TRBD1	TRBV5-6	15	NA	TRBJ1-2	CASRLQGARNYGYTF	TGTGCCAGCAGGTTACAGGGGGCGAGAAACTATGGCTACACCTTC
NA	TRBV5-6	14	NA	TRBJ1-3	CASSRQGTGNTIYF	TGTGCCAGCAGCAGGCAGGGTACTGGAAACACCATATATTTT